A single sample is the source of the 12 T cell receptor beta chains below, sequenced in a study of CD8+ T cells in alopecia areata. The treatment denotes: oral pan-JAK inhibitor, 5-10 mg twice daily. cDNA serving as the sequencing template came from extracted, reverse transcribed RNA. The method was immunoSEQ multiplex PCR; TCRdb's version includes in-frame clones alone and lacks a portion of them. The table has approximately 160,000 clones, 60% to 75% seen once. The sequences come from CD4+ T cells sorted from blood, collected at week 24, from a patient treated with tofacitinib. These receptors all stem from a human donor with alopecia areata.

The V and J genes are TRBV5-4 and TRBJ1-1; D is perhaps TRBD1 (5 bases). The CDR3 is made up of 15 amino acids. Germline assignment: CDR1 SGHNT and CDR2 YYREEE (reference sequence). Trimming removed 0 bases from V and 4 bases from J, with 13 bases in between. CDR3 sequence: CASSLGGGATTEAFF. For the CDR3, the DNA is TGTGCCAGCAGCTTGGGGGGAGGGGCGACCACTGAAGCTTTCTTT.

This clone was detected only a few times. The chain recombines TRBV18 with TRBJ1-4; the match to TRBD1 covers 11 bases. Per germline, CDR1 KGHSH and CDR2 LQKENI. CDR3 length: 17 residues. The trim removed 3 bases at V and 0 bases at J, leaving 3 bases unmatched. This chain's CDR3 is CASSPRDRGSTNEKLFF. DNA of the CDR3: TGTGCCAGCTCACCCCGGGACAGGGGGTCAACTAATGAAAAACTGTTTTTT. Full variable domain (remainder filled in from reference TRBV18 and TRBJ1-4): NAGVMQNPRHLVRRRGQEARLRCSPMKGHSHVYWYRQLPEEGLKFMVYLQKENIIDESGMPKERFSAEFPKEGPSILRIQQVVRGDSAAYFCASSPRDRGSTNEKLFFGSGTQLSVL.

The gene calls are TRBV9 and TRBJ1-5, with no clear D. The V and J ends lost 1 base and 0 bases respectively, with 8 bases between them. CDR1 and CDR2 from the germline V gene are SGDLS and YYNGEE. The CDR3 runs 15 residues. CDR3 sequence: CASSVSGDSNQPQHF. In DNA form, the CDR3 reads TGTGCCAGCAGCGTAAGCGGGGATAGCAATCAGCCCCAGCATTTT.

The chain employs TRBV30 and TRBJ2-3; 8 bases match TRBD2. With V trimmed by 8 bases and J by 6 bases, 4 bases remained unmatched. CDR1 and CDR2 (germline): GTSNPN, SVGIG (reference sequence). There are 11 residues in the CDR3. CDR3 sequence reads: CAGQRGDTQYF. The CDR3 DNA reads TGTGCCGGGCAGCGGGGGGATACGCAGTATTTT.

Only one count was recorded for this clone. The chain links TRBV7-9 to TRBJ1-2; D may be TRBD1 (5 bases). This CDR3 contains 15 residues. Germline CDR1 is SEHNR and CDR2 is FQNEAQ (reference sequence). The ends were cut back, 5 bases at V and 4 bases at J, with 17 bases in the middle. The CDR3 region is CASSPGSQKVYGYTF. DNA of the CDR3: TGTGCCAGCAGCCCAGGGTCCCAAAAAGTCTATGGCTACACCTTC.

The V and J genes are TRBV25-1 and TRBJ2-7, with a possible D match to TRBD1 (6 bases). There are 16 residues in the CDR3. Trimming removed 4 bases from V and 3 bases from J, with 19 bases in between. Germline V gives CDR1 MGHDK, CDR2 SYGVNS. CDR3 nucleotides: TGTGCCAGCAGTGGGCGGGCGATGGGACACCTCTACGAGCAGTACTTC. Its translation is CASSGRAMGHLYEQYF.

V and J are TRBV7-9 and TRBJ2-7; no firm D call. The CDR3 has 14 amino acids. Deletions cut 5 bases from V and 2 bases from J, with 13 bases between. Looked up from germline, CDR1 is SEHNR and CDR2 is FQNEAQ (reference sequence). CDR3 sequence reads: CASSPGWSAYEQYF. The CDR3 DNA reads as TGTGCCAGCAGCCCCGGTTGGTCCGCCTACGAGCAGTACTTC.

V usage is TRBV29-1 and J usage is TRBJ1-1; 8 bases align to TRBD1. V lost 7 bases and J lost 1; bases outside the gene matches: 2. The CDR3 has 12 amino acids. Germline loops: CDR1 SQVTM, CDR2 ANQGSEA. The CDR3 region is CSAGQANTEAFF. In DNA, the CDR3 is TGCAGCGCGGGACAGGCGAACACTGAAGCTTTCTTT.

This chain connects TRBV10-3 to TRBJ2-6; TRBD1 matches at 8 bases. After removal of 4 bases from V and 2 bases from J, the junction contained 1 base not matched to a gene. The CDR3 has 15 amino acids. CDR1 and CDR2 from the germline V gene are ENHRY and SYGVKD. The CDR3 here is CAISGTGPGANVLTF. The CDR3 DNA reads TGTGCCATCAGTGGGACAGGGCCTGGGGCCAACGTCCTGACTTTC.

This clone showed up many times. Within the sample, other DNA sequences also encode this same CDR3. The chain couples TRBV19 to TRBJ2-7; weak D call: TRBD1 (6 bases). The CDR3 contains 13 residues. Trimming removed 7 bases from V and 1 base from J, with 11 bases in between. Germline V gene sequence: CDR1 LNHDA, CDR2 SQIVND (reference sequence). CDR3 bases: TGTGCCAGTAAGTCAGGGGCGTCCTACGAGCAGTACTTC. It specifies CASKSGASYEQYF.

This chain links TRBV2 with TRBJ2-3, with D perhaps TRBD2 (7 bases). Germline V CDR1 and CDR2: SNHLY, FYNNEI. V was clipped by 6 bases and J by 2 bases, with 12 bases between them. CDR3 length equals 14 residues. CDR3 residues: CASRGGGVTDTQYF. As DNA, the CDR3 is TGTGCCAGCAGGGGAGGGGGAGTCACAGATACGCAGTATTTT.

This rearrangement joins TRBV11-1 to TRBJ2-7; the match to TRBD2 covers 11 bases. The V gene's germline CDR1 is SGHAT and CDR2 FQDESV (reference sequence). V was pared by 5 bases and J by 2 bases, with 5 bases of the junction left unmatched. This CDR3 spans 15 amino acids. The CDR3 nucleotides are TGTGCCAGCAGCAAGGGGACTAGCGGTACCTACGAGCAGTACTTC. Translating gives CASSKGTSGTYEQYF.